This TCR beta chain emerged from a study of T cell responses to AZD1222 COVID-19 vaccine (dated by TCRdb to about 2021). With regard to the full study: Because spike-specific TCR depth and breadth did not differ between the two schedules, AZD1222 recipients who got a second dose at roughly 4 weeks were pooled with those who got a second dose at roughly 12 weeks. A total of 233 trial participants underwent TCR sequencing, of whom 200 to 220 received two doses of AZD1222 and some 26 received two doses of the MenACWY control vaccine. Trial participants were enrolled by age into 18-55, 56-69 and 70-plus year subgroups, with about 150, 28 and 57 TCR-sequenced participants respectively. What the research found in general, with its limitations: Most participants were white British and females outnumbered males, and the authors suggested that clonal diversity may have been underestimated. After two AZD1222 doses, spike-specific TCR breadth and depth were significantly higher than at day 0 and than in MenACWY recipients. Because no day 14 peak-response samples were available, repertoires were characterized only after the peak T cell response. In the small 56-69-year group, the increase in depth fell short of significance, most likely because of low power. Nearly half of unique spike-specific TCRs reportedly recognized epitopes outside regions mutated in the B.1.351 and B.1.1.7 variants. The whole spike protein was spanned by vaccine-associated CD4 TCRs, and dominant responses were seen in regions 160-218 and 743-854. Only five to seven AZD1222 recipients were SARS-CoV-2 seropositive at baseline, limiting conclusions about previously exposed vaccinees.

The CDR3 holds 15 amino acids from the cysteine to the phenylalanine. Only CDR3 DNA remains: 45 bases, in frame from the first base. A distance of 8 bases separates the germline ends of V and J, which lose 2 bases and 0 bases respectively. Sequences LNHDA (CDR1) and SQIVND (CDR2) are obtained from the germline V gene (reference sequence). The CDR3 regions of human TCRbeta chains were subjected to immunosequencing. The original methods were these. Repertoire TCRs were matched against a reference library of SARS-CoV-2-specific TCRs generated with the MIRA antigen-specificity platform. Breadth was defined as the fraction of unique TCRs that were SARS-CoV-2-associated, and depth was defined as the fraction of total T cells that were SARS-CoV-2-associated. Using the MIRA data, every spike-specific TCR was mapped to the spike region that the TCR reacted to and assigned to either a CD4 or a CD8 class. Log10-transformed breadth and depth values were compared by one-way ANOVA with Sidak's multiple comparisons tests. Imported from immuneACCESS, the table was reduced by TCRdb to in-frame sequences with V and J called. These copies leave out some clones; in studies compared against another copy, an unresolved V gene accounts for under half, and the cause of the remainder is not known. V and J calls and clone size are as listed in that table; D and trimming were resolved from the DNA. This sample is represented by about 120,000 clones; around 92% of them were singletons. The leading ten clones occupy under 3.5% of the sample.

What this sample's time point label stands for: baseline before first vaccination. Samples from vaccinated people were obtained from the UK trials COV001 and COV002, which included a single-blind randomized controlled phase 2/3 trial of AZD1222 (ChAdOx1 nCoV-19) in healthy adults. For TCRbeta chain sequencing, PBMC samples were collected from trial participants at day 0 and at day 28 after the second dose. As concerns this clone: No cognate antigen has been identified for it. No base quality values were provided; no much bigger clone lies one nucleotide off.

The sequencing used peripheral blood, collected on day 0 of AZD1222 vaccination. The source of this sequence is an adult in good health. Recombination connected TRBV19 to TRBJ1-5; a tentative D match to TRBD1 spans 6 bases. The DNA reads TGTGCCAGTAGTATATGGGGGGCTAGCAATCAGCCCCAGCATTTT. Its product reads: CASSIWGASNQPQHF. Reference TRBV19 and TRBJ1-5 proteins supply the regions before and after the CDR3; the full variable domain is: DGGITQSPKYLFRKEGQNVTLSCEQNLNHDAMYWYRQDPGQGLRLIYYSQIVNDFQKGDIAEGYSVSREKKESFPLTVTSAQKNPTAFYLCASSIWGASNQPQHFGDGTRLSIL.